The 4 T cell receptor beta chains in this list originate from one sample, sequenced in a study of neurological immune-mediated disorders. Time point defined: longitudinal time-point 1 (baseline). A single record per CDR3 protein comes from TCRdb applying MiXCR to the 5' RACE reads. The sample has tens of thousands of distinct CDR3 sequences, around 13% seen once; the top ten hold around 4.3%. Sequencing was performed on PBMCs. All receptors come from a female donor with HTLV-1-associated myelopathy (HAM/TSP).

In this sample, this clonotype turned up many times. The chain couples TRBV6-5 to TRBJ1-5; weak D call: TRBD1 (6 bases). This CDR3 is 16 amino acids long. From germline, CDR1 is MNHEY and CDR2 SVGAGI. V was clipped by 3 bases and J by 2 bases, with 14 bases between them. CDR3 sequence reads: CASSYVPPGGNQPQHF. The DNA of the CDR3 is TGTGCCAGCAGTTATGTCCCACCAGGGGGCAATCAGCCCCAGCATTTT.

This clonotype was picked up a small number of times. This may be a read error, as it is one base from a much larger clone. The chain joins TRBV7-2 to TRBJ2-1; D is tentatively TRBD1 or TRBD2 (5 bases each). Germline assignment: CDR1 SGHTA and CDR2 FQGNSA. CDR3 length equals 15 residues. The CDR3 DNA is TGTTCCAGCAGCTCCTCCGGGGCGAGATACAATGAGCAGTTCTTC. It translates to CSSSSSGARYNEQFF. Combining the CDR3 with reference TRBV7-2 and TRBJ2-1 gives the whole variable domain GAGVSQSPSNKVTEKGKDVELRCDPISGHTALYWYRQSLGQGLEFLIYFQGNSAPDKSGLPSDRFSAERTGGSVSTLTIQRTQQEDSAVYLCSSSSSGARYNEQFFGPGTRLTVL.

This clonotype has at least ten counts. The chain joins TRBV7-2 to TRBJ2-3, with 12 nucleotides matching TRBD2. The germline gives CDR1 SGHTA, CDR2 FQGNSA. With 1 base clipped from V and 7 bases from J, the junction kept 9 bases outside the gene matches. CDR3 length equals 17 residues. The CDR3 nucleotides read TGTGCCAGCAGCTTAGGTCCTAGCGGGGGGGGGAGGTATACGCAGTATTTT. Its translation is CASSLGPSGGGRYTQYF.

The rearrangement uses TRBV10-3 and TRBJ2-7; D could derive from TRBD1 or TRBD2 (7 bases each). CDR1 and CDR2 (germline): ENHRY, SYGVKD. Deletions cut 0 bases from V and 4 bases from J, with 19 bases between. The CDR3 length is 17 residues. The CDR3 sequence: CAISESSRPGGGYEQYF. Written as DNA, the CDR3 is TGTGCCATCAGTGAGTCGAGCCGGCCAGGGGGGGGTTACGAGCAGTACTTC.